This entry lists 19 T cell receptor beta chains sequenced from one sample in a study of CD8+CD57+ T cells in acquired aplastic anemia. The TCR beta profiling, which covered VDJ combination and CDR3 sequence, was carried out using genomic DNA as the template. TCRdb re-called the reads through MiXCR, storing one row per CDR3 protein. The sample carries around 190,000 distinct CDR3 sequences, less than 50% recorded once. Flow cytometry had shown expanded CD8+CD57+ cells in the patients chosen for sequencing. Sequenced material: sorted CD4+, CD8+, or CD8+CD57+ T cells (not recorded which) from PBMCs. All receptors come from a human donor with aplastic anemia.

The V call is TRBV12-3 or TRBV12-4, the J call TRBJ2-5; D unresolved. CDR3 length: 14 residues. Trimming removed 2 bases at V and 1 base at J, with 8 bases between. The CDR3 reads CASSLPNSQETQYF. CDR3 DNA: TGTGCCAGCAGTTTACCCAACAGCCAAGAGACCCAGTACTTC.

This clonotype showed up many times. The V call is TRBV5-1, the J call TRBJ2-3; no reliable D call. The CDR3 has 16 residues. Trimming shortened V by 2 bases and J by 5 bases, and 18 bases separated the two germline ends. CDR1 and CDR2 from the germline V gene are SGHRS and YFSETQ. CDR3 in DNA: TGCGCCAGCAGCTTAGCTTCTGAGATACCAAGAGATACGCAGTATTTT. Encoded protein: CASSLASEIPRDTQYF.

Ten or more counts support this clonotype. The V call is TRBV29-1, the J call TRBJ2-7; 11 nucleotides match TRBD1. The germline CDR1 and CDR2 sequences are SQVTM and ANQGSEA. The length of the CDR3 is 14 residues. V lost 6 bases to trimming and J lost 5 bases; unmatched junction nucleotides: 9. CDR3 region: CSVDPGQGVHEQYF. CDR3 DNA: TGCAGCGTCGACCCGGGACAGGGGGTCCACGAGCAGTACTTC.

This clonotype was detected ten times or more. V gene TRBV19 combines with J gene TRBJ1-2; the match to TRBD1 covers 8 bases. With 5 bases clipped from V and 7 bases from J, the junction kept 9 bases outside the gene matches. The CDR3 runs to 14 residues. In germline, CDR1 is LNHDA, CDR2 SQIVND (reference sequence). The CDR3 coding sequence is TGTGCCAGTAGTCCGACAGGGGAGCGTGGTGGCTACACCTTC. This sequence encodes CASSPTGERGGYTF.

This clonotype has just a few counts. The rearrangement uses TRBV7-9 and TRBJ1-2, with D possibly being TRBD1 (5 bases). The V and J ends lost 7 bases and 2 bases respectively, with 14 bases between them. The CDR3 is 14 amino acids. Germline lookup yields CDR1 SEHNR and CDR2 FQNEAQ (reference sequence). CDR3 loop: CASIVTDDNYGYTF. The CDR3 DNA is TGTGCCAGCATCGTGACAGATGACAACTATGGCTACACCTTC.

This chain connects TRBV11-2 to TRBJ2-7, with a weak D call TRBD2 (5 bases). This CDR3 has 16 residues. The V gene's germline CDR1 is SGHAT and CDR2 FQNNGV. Trimming removed 5 bases from V and 0 bases from J, with 17 bases in between. DNA for the CDR3: TGTGCCAGCAGCACATGGAGAGGGCGTGCCTCCTACGAGCAGTACTTC. This gives the protein CASSTWRGRASYEQYF.

The chain recombines TRBV12-3 or TRBV12-4 with TRBJ1-6; D not resolved. This CDR3 spans 14 amino acids. V was shortened by 4 bases and J by 6 bases, with 10 bases between the two germline ends. CDR3 region: CASSSPRRNSPLHF. In nucleotides, the CDR3 is TGTGCCAGCAGTTCACCCCGGCGTAATTCACCCCTCCACTTT.

This clonotype was picked up many times. The rearrangement uses TRBV19 and TRBJ2-1; TRBD2 aligns across 10 bases. CDR1 and CDR2 (germline): LNHDA, SQIVND (reference sequence). Trimming cost V 5 bases and J 4 bases; bases outside gene matches: 14. This CDR3 is built from 18 residues. CDR3 residues: CASSPRISSGGPYNEQFF. CDR3 in DNA: TGTGCCAGTAGTCCTCGGATCTCTAGCGGGGGCCCTTACAATGAGCAGTTCTTC. Variable domain in full (rest from reference TRBV19 and TRBJ2-1): DGGITQSPKYLFRKEGQNVTLSCEQNLNHDAMYWYRQDPGQGLRLIYYSQIVNDFQKGDIAEGYSVSREKKESFPLTVTSAQKNPTAFYLCASSPRISSGGPYNEQFFGPGTRLTVL.

This rearrangement joins TRBV15 to TRBJ2-5, with D possibly being TRBD1 (6 bases). CDR1 and CDR2 (germline): LNHNV, YYDKDF (reference sequence). V was pared by 3 bases and J by 5 bases, with 13 bases between. The CDR3 covers 14 residues. CDR3 DNA: TGTGCCACCAGCAGCTTTGGGGGCAAGGAGACCCAGTACTTC. This translates into CATSSFGGKETQYF.

This chain uses TRBV12-3 or TRBV12-4 with TRBJ2-2; D unclear. V shed 3 bases and J shed 4 bases, with 6 bases lying between them. This CDR3 spans 13 amino acids. CDR3 sequence: CASSLGVTGELFF. CDR3 in DNA: TGTGCCAGCAGTTTGGGTGTCACCGGGGAGCTGTTTTTT.

The rearrangement joins TRBV29-1 to TRBJ2-1, with 10 nucleotides matching TRBD2. The V gene end was trimmed by 3 bases and the J gene end by 5 bases; junction bases not matched to a gene: 7. There are 15 residues in the CDR3. Germline V gene lookup returns CDR1 SQVTM and CDR2 ANQGSEA. The CDR3, as DNA: TGCAGCGTTGAGGAGCGGGAGGGTAGTAACAATGAGCAGTTCTTC. Its protein is CSVEEREGSNNEQFF.

The chain uses TRBV25-1 and TRBJ2-1; TRBD2 might be the D (6 bases). Trimming took off 4 bases at V and 5 bases at J, with 15 bases between the two ends. In germline, CDR1 is MGHDK, CDR2 SYGVNS. The CDR3 totals 15 residues. CDR3 residues: CASSGACGADNEQFF. The CDR3 DNA follows: TGTGCCAGCAGTGGTGCTTGCGGGGCAGACAATGAGCAGTTCTTC.

A word on this clonotype: This may arise from a read error, as a much more abundant clone is one base away. The chain links TRBV10-3 to TRBJ2-7; 10 bases agree with TRBD1. Germline V gives CDR1 ENHRY, CDR2 SYGVKD. CDR3 length: 16 amino acids. The CDR3 nucleotides are TGTGCCAGCAGTAGACAGGGGGCAAGTTTCGTCTACGAGCAGTACTTC. Translated, it gives CASSRQGASFVYEQYF.

The CDR3 coding sequence is TGTGCCAGCAGCGGAGACAGGGTCGGCTACACCTTC. It specifies CASSGDRVGYTF. The chain employs TRBV7-9 and TRBJ1-2, with 7 nucleotides matching TRBD1. The CDR3 loop spans 12 amino acids. V lost 5 bases, J lost 8 bases, and 5 bases stayed unmatched. The germline CDR1 and CDR2 sequences are SEHNR and FQNEAQ (reference sequence).

This clonotype has a handful of counts. The chain joins TRBV20-1 to TRBJ2-1; D gene ambiguous. V lost 0 bases, J lost 4 bases, and 7 bases lay in between. Germline CDR1 DFQATT, CDR2 SNEGSKA (reference sequence). The CDR3 loop spans 13 amino acids. The CDR3 bases are TGCAGTGCTAGAGATAGGCCTTACAATGAGCAGTTCTTC. This translates into CSARDRPYNEQFF.

The table lists this clonotype with many counts. The chain links TRBV9 to TRBJ2-6, with D perhaps matching TRBD2 (5 bases). The CDR3 is 15 amino acids. Trimming took off 4 bases at V and 2 bases at J, with 10 bases between the two ends. Per germline, CDR1 SGDLS and CDR2 YYNGEE. CDR3 nucleotide sequence: TGTGCCAGCAGCTCCGGGGTTACTGGGGCCAACGTCCTGACTTTC. It yields the protein CASSSGVTGANVLTF.

The CDR3: CSVGQGASEQYF. The DNA for the CDR3 is TGCAGTGTTGGACAGGGGGCGTCCGAGCAGTACTTC. The J gene is TRBJ2-7, the V gene TRBV20-1; 11 bases are shared with TRBD1. Trimming at V came to 7 bases and at J to 6 bases, leaving 5 bases not matched to a gene. Germline V gene data show CDR1 as DFQATT and CDR2 as SNEGSKA (reference sequence). This CDR3 comprises 12 residues.

V and J are TRBV29-1 and TRBJ1-5, with D unresolved. CDR1 is SQVTM, CDR2 ANQGSEA, per germline. The germline V and J ends were trimmed by 5 bases and 0 bases, with 20 bases remaining between them. The CDR3 extends over 17 amino acids. CDR3 loop: CSVSESTVYYSNQPQHF. CDR3 coding DNA: TGCAGCGTTTCCGAATCGACCGTCTACTATAGCAATCAGCCCCAGCATTTT. Drawing the rest from reference TRBV29-1 and TRBJ1-5, the complete variable domain is SAVISQKPSRDICQRGTSLTIQCQVDSQVTMMFWYRQQPGQSLTLIATANQGSEATYESGFVIDKFPISRPNLTFSTLTVSNMSPEDSSIYLCSVSESTVYYSNQPQHFGDGTRLSIL.

Comment on this clonotype: A much larger clone differs from this one at a single base, so this may be a read error. The chain has TRBV5-1 and TRBJ2-2; no clear D gene. Trimming shortened V by 1 base and J by 3 bases, and 10 bases separated the two germline ends. The germline V gene has CDR1 SGHRS and CDR2 YFSETQ. This CDR3 region has 15 residues. The CDR3 DNA follows: TGCGCCAGCAGCTTGTTGCAGACGGACACCGGGGAGCTGTTTTTT. This translates into CASSLLQTDTGELFF. Variable domain in full (rest from reference TRBV5-1 and TRBJ2-2): KAGVTQTPRYLIKTRGQQVTLSCSPISGHRSVSWYQQTPGQGLQFLFEYFSETQRNKGNFPGRFSGRQFSNSRSEMNVSTLELGDSALYLCASSLLQTDTGELFFGEGSRLTVL.